A single sample is the source of the 30 T cell receptor beta chains below, sequenced in a study of shared clonotypes between healthy human individuals. TCRdb's copy holds only in-frame clones and misses some; the assay was immunoSEQ multiplex PCR. The sample records roughly 2,000,000 clones, about 95% being singletons. CD8 cells regarded as naive lacked CD45RO, were positively chosen for CCR7, and omitted terminally differentiated effector memory CD45RA+ cells. The source material was naive CD8+ T cells sorted from blood. The receptor source for this set is a man aged 18-30 years in good health.

The chain combines TRBV30 with TRBJ2-5; TRBD1 might be the D (5 bases). CDR1 and CDR2 from the germline V gene are GTSNPN and SVGIG (reference sequence). V lost 6 bases and J 5 bases, leaving 16 bases between the germline ends. This CDR3 has 13 amino acids. CDR3 residues: CACLRQGVETQYF. CDR3 in DNA: TGTGCCTGTCTAAGGCAAGGGGTGGAGACCCAGTACTTC. The variable domain in full, with the rest retrieved from reference TRBV30 and TRBJ2-5, is SQTIHQWPATLVQPVGSPLSLECTVEGTSNPNLYWYRQAAGRGLQLLFYSVGIGQISSEVPQNLSASRPQDRQFILSSKKLLLSDSGFYLCACLRQGVETQYFGPGTRLLVL.

The chain links TRBV2 to TRBJ2-7; D is ambiguous. Per the germline V gene, CDR1 is SNHLY and CDR2 is FYNNEI. V shed 6 bases and J shed 1 base, with 16 bases lying between them. The length of the CDR3 is 15 residues. CDR3 region: CASSSGPFGSYEQYF. The CDR3 nucleotides are TGTGCCAGCAGCTCCGGGCCGTTCGGGTCCTACGAGCAGTACTTC.

This chain joins TRBV11-2 and TRBJ2-1; no reliable D call. V was cut by 0 bases and J by 0 bases, with 9 bases left in between. CDR3 size: 16 residues. Germline CDR1 and CDR2: SGHAT and FQNNGV. CDR3 coding DNA: TGTGCCAGCAGCTTAGATAGATGGAGCTCCTACAATGAGCAGTTCTTC. Translation: CASSLDRWSSYNEQFF.

V usage is TRBV18 and J usage is TRBJ2-7; no firm D call. The CDR3 is 15 residues long. The germline V gene has CDR1 KGHSH and CDR2 LQKENI. V was pared by 0 bases and J by 4 bases, with 13 bases between. The CDR3: CASSPPRATRYEQYF. Written as DNA, the CDR3 is TGTGCCAGCTCACCACCTAGGGCGACCCGGTACGAGCAGTACTTC.

V usage is TRBV18 and J usage is TRBJ1-1, with 11 positions matching TRBD1. V was pared by 3 bases and J by 7 bases, with 1 base of the junction left unmatched. Germline values: CDR1 KGHSH, CDR2 LQKENI. This CDR3 has 13 amino acids. The CDR3 is CASSPGTGGEAFF. CDR3 sequence (DNA): TGTGCCAGCTCACCGGGGACAGGGGGTGAAGCTTTCTTT.

The J gene is TRBJ2-7, the V gene TRBV5-1, with 7 bases fitting TRBD1. Trimming at V came to 2 bases and at J to 0 bases, leaving 2 bases not matched to a gene. Germline V CDR1 and CDR2: SGHRS, YFSETQ. The CDR3 consists of 14 residues. CDR3 sequence (DNA): TGCGCCAGCAGCTTCGGGACAGCCTCCTACGAGCAGTACTTC. This sequence encodes CASSFGTASYEQYF.

The J gene is TRBJ1-1, the V gene TRBV27; D gene uncertain. The CDR3 length is 14 residues. Germline V gene sequence: CDR1 MNHEY, CDR2 SMNVEV (reference sequence). V was clipped by 3 bases and J by 0 bases, with 8 bases between them. The CDR3 coding sequence is TGTGCCAGCAGTTTCGGCAGGTTGAACACTGAAGCTTTCTTT. Translation: CASSFGRLNTEAFF.

V gene TRBV5-1 combines with J gene TRBJ2-7; TRBD1 matches at 10 bases. Trimming took 0 bases from V and 4 from J; bases not matched to a gene: 7. From germline, CDR1 is SGHRS and CDR2 YFSETQ. The CDR3 totals 16 residues. In DNA, the CDR3 is TGCGCCAGCAGCTTGGGACAGGGGGCTTCGAGTTACGAGCAGTACTTC. Encoded protein: CASSLGQGASSYEQYF.

The V call is TRBV9, the J call TRBJ2-5, with D possibly being TRBD1 or TRBD2 (5 bases each). Germline V gene data show CDR1 as SGDLS and CDR2 as YYNGEE. Trimming shortened V by 0 bases and J by 2 bases, and 14 bases separated the two germline ends. The CDR3 runs to 16 residues. For the CDR3, the DNA is TGTGCCAGCAGCGTAGGGGACGACAGTGTACAAGAGACCCAGTACTTC. This sequence encodes CASSVGDDSVQETQYF.

The J gene is TRBJ1-4, the V gene TRBV7-2, with TRBD1 identical over 7 bases. Germline V lookup: CDR1 SGHTA, CDR2 FQGNSA. V was pared by 1 base and J by 8 bases, with 4 bases of the junction left unmatched. The CDR3 has 14 amino acids. The CDR3 region has the DNA TGTGCCAGCAGCTTAGTTGAGGGGGCGGAAAAACTGTTTTTT. Its protein is CASSLVEGAEKLFF.

This clone was counted a single time. The rearrangement joins TRBV7-6 to TRBJ2-1; 10 bases line up with TRBD2. This CDR3 has 15 residues. Germline V gene lookup returns CDR1 SGHVS and CDR2 FNYEAQ. Trimming cost V 5 bases and J 6 bases; bases outside gene matches: 7. CDR3 protein: CASSLKSGGANEQFF. The CDR3 nucleotides read TGTGCCAGCAGCCTCAAGAGCGGGGGGGCCAATGAGCAGTTCTTC.

This rearrangement joins TRBV11-2 to TRBJ2-7; D not certain. CDR1 SGHAT and CDR2 FQNNGV come from the germline V gene. The CDR3 runs 15 residues. V was clipped by 4 bases and J by 2 bases, with 15 bases between them. CDR3 nucleotides: TGTGCCAGCAGCTCCGACGGGTCGGATACCTACGAGCAGTACTTC. Protein: CASSSDGSDTYEQYF.

The chain links TRBV7-9 to TRBJ2-4; 9 bases line up with TRBD1. CDR3 length equals 14 residues. Germline values: CDR1 SEHNR, CDR2 FQNEAQ (reference sequence). Unmatched junction bases numbered 4, after V lost 5 bases and J lost 5 bases. The CDR3 is CASSPRTGENIQYF. The DNA of the CDR3 is TGTGCCAGCAGCCCACGGACAGGGGAAAACATTCAGTACTTC.

The CDR3 DNA reads TGTGCCTGGAGTGTAGACAGTATCCACGAGCAGTACTTC. Protein: CAWSVDSIHEQYF. The V and J genes are TRBV30 and TRBJ2-7, with D perhaps TRBD1 (5 bases). Trimming took 0 bases from V and 5 from J, leaving 11 bases between them. Germline-derived CDR1 and CDR2 are GTSNPN and SVGIG (reference sequence). The CDR3 sequence is 13 residues long.

This clone was detected once. The rearrangement uses TRBV6-1 and TRBJ1-1; D not certain. This CDR3 has 12 residues. Germline lookup yields CDR1 MNHNS and CDR2 SASEGT. V lost 7 bases to trimming and J lost 1 base, with 7 bases between them. The CDR3 DNA follows: TGTGCCAGCACTTCCACGAACACTGAAGCTTTCTTT. Translation: CASTSTNTEAFF.

This clone was detected only once. The chain uses TRBV27 and TRBJ2-7; 7 bases are a match to TRBD1. The length of the CDR3 is 12 residues. V was pared by 6 bases and J by 3 bases, with 2 bases of the junction left unmatched. Germline V CDR1 and CDR2: MNHEY, SMNVEV (reference sequence). DNA for the CDR3: TGTGCCAGCAGGGCAGGGGGCTACGAGCAGTACTTC. It translates to CASRAGGYEQYF.

The CDR3 loop is CASTGLGGTDTQYF. DNA of the CDR3: TGTGCCAGCACCGGGTTGGGGGGCACAGATACGCAGTATTTT. This rearrangement joins TRBV27 to TRBJ2-3; D is tentatively TRBD1 or TRBD2 (5 bases each). The V end was cut by 7 bases, the J end by 1 base, with 12 bases between. CDR3 length: 14 amino acids. Germline loops: CDR1 MNHEY, CDR2 SMNVEV (reference sequence).

V and J are TRBV6-5 and TRBJ2-1; 9 bases match TRBD1. This CDR3 is 15 amino acids long. Per germline, CDR1 MNHEY and CDR2 SVGAGI. The ends lost 3 bases at V and 10 bases at J; junction bases unmatched: 10. This chain's CDR3 is CASSYGTGIGWEQFF. In nucleotides, the CDR3 is TGTGCCAGCAGTTATGGGACAGGGATAGGGTGGGAGCAGTTCTTC.

The J gene is TRBJ1-2, the V gene TRBV30, with a weak D call TRBD1 (6 bases). The germline CDR1 and CDR2 sequences are GTSNPN and SVGIG (reference sequence). CDR3 size: 15 residues. V was trimmed by 1 base and J by 3 bases, leaving 15 bases between them. The CDR3: CAWSALDREDYGYTF. CDR3 in DNA: TGTGCCTGGAGTGCGTTGGACAGAGAAGACTATGGCTACACCTTC. Full variable domain (outside the CDR3, taken from reference TRBV30 and TRBJ1-2): SQTIHQWPATLVQPVGSPLSLECTVEGTSNPNLYWYRQAAGRGLQLLFYSVGIGQISSEVPQNLSASRPQDRQFILSSKKLLLSDSGFYLCAWSALDREDYGYTFGSGTRLTVV.

The V call is TRBV13, the J call TRBJ2-3; TRBD2 aligns across 11 bases. Germline V gene data show CDR1 as PRHDT and CDR2 as FYEKMQ (reference sequence). The trim removed 3 bases at V and 0 bases at J, leaving 8 bases unmatched. The CDR3 covers 18 residues. For the CDR3, the DNA is TGTGCCAGCAGCTTTTTCCTAGCGGGAGGCCTAAGCACAGATACGCAGTATTTT. It yields the protein CASSFFLAGGLSTDTQYF.

The CDR3 is CASSSDWEREQYF. The DNA for the CDR3 is TGTGCCAGCAGCTCCGACTGGGAGAGGGAGCAGTACTTC. The genes are TRBV7-9 and TRBJ2-7; D possibly corresponds to TRBD2 (5 bases). The length of the CDR3 is 13 residues. V was pared by 4 bases and J by 7 bases, with 14 bases between. Germline V CDR1 and CDR2: SEHNR, FQNEAQ (reference sequence). Full variable domain (outside the CDR3, taken from reference TRBV7-9 and TRBJ2-7): DTGVSQNPRHKITKRGQNVTFRCDPISEHNRLYWYRQTLGQGPEFLTYFQNEAQLEKSRLLSDRFSAERPKGSFSTLEIQRTEQGDSAMYLCASSSDWEREQYFGPGTRLTVT.

As regards this clone: This CDR3 is also generated by other DNA sequences in the sample. V gene TRBV7-9 combines with J gene TRBJ2-7; D may be TRBD2 (5 bases). Germline-derived CDR1 and CDR2 are SEHNR and FQNEAQ (reference sequence). The CDR3 has 13 residues. Between the trimmed V and J ends, which lost 2 bases and 4 bases, there was a span of 9 bases. In DNA, the CDR3 is TGTGCCAGCAGCTTATTGGGGAGTTACGAGCAGTACTTC. This codes for CASSLLGSYEQYF.

This clone was observed once. The chain uses TRBV7-9 and TRBJ2-7; 13 bases agree with TRBD2. The CDR3 is 15 amino acids. V gave up 5 bases and J gave up 6 bases; unmatched junction bases: 7. Germline loops: CDR1 SEHNR, CDR2 FQNEAQ (reference sequence). The CDR3 bases are TGTGCCAGCAGCCCCCCCGGGACTAGCGGGATCGAGCAGTACTTC. Encoded protein: CASSPPGTSGIEQYF.

This clone has just one count. The genes are TRBV7-9 and TRBJ1-2; unclear D gene. Germline-derived CDR1 and CDR2 are SEHNR and FQNEAQ (reference sequence). The V end was cut by 1 base, the J end by 6 bases, with 15 bases between. This CDR3 is built from 15 residues. DNA of the CDR3: TGTGCCAGCAGCTTAGTTAATTTGGGCGGGGATGGCTACACCTTC. Amino acid sequence: CASSLVNLGGDGYTF.

The chain links TRBV2 to TRBJ2-7; 7 nucleotides line up with TRBD1. The CDR3 consists of 14 residues. Germline V gene sequence: CDR1 SNHLY, CDR2 FYNNEI. After removal of 6 bases from V and 6 bases from J, the junction contained 11 bases not matched to a gene. CDR3 loop: CASSDETGRVEQYF. The DNA for the CDR3 is TGTGCCAGCAGCGATGAGACAGGGAGAGTCGAGCAGTACTTC. Using reference TRBV2 and TRBJ2-7 for the parts outside the CDR3, the full variable domain is EPEVTQTPSHQVTQMGQEVILRCVPISNHLYFYWYRQILGQKVEFLVSFYNNEISEKSEIFDDQFSVERPDGSNFTLKIRSTKLEDSAMYFCASSDETGRVEQYFGPGTRLTVT.

The CDR3 coding sequence is TGTGCCAGCAGCTGGGGGGGACTAGAGGACGAGCAGTACTTC. Protein: CASSWGGLEDEQYF. The rearrangement uses TRBV5-4 and TRBJ2-7; 8 nucleotides match TRBD2. Trimming took 3 bases from V and 5 from J; bases not matched to a gene: 7. The CDR3 loop spans 14 amino acids. Germline V gene sequence: CDR1 SGHNT, CDR2 YYREEE (reference sequence).

This chain links TRBV29-1 with TRBJ2-7; the D call may be TRBD1 or TRBD2 (5 bases each). This CDR3 has 13 amino acids. V was trimmed by 6 bases and J by 0 bases, leaving 12 bases between them. From germline, CDR1 is SQVTM and CDR2 ANQGSEA. This CDR3 is CSVGTASSYEQYF. CDR3 DNA: TGCAGCGTGGGGACGGCATCCTCCTACGAGCAGTACTTC.

The V gene is TRBV27, the J gene TRBJ1-2; TRBD1 might be the D (6 bases). CDR1 MNHEY and CDR2 SMNVEV come from the germline V gene (reference sequence). Between the trimmed V and J ends, which lost 2 bases and 2 bases, there was a span of 18 bases. The CDR3 is 17 amino acids. CDR3 sequence: CASSLIHREGSNYGYTF. In DNA form, the CDR3 reads TGTGCCAGCAGTTTAATCCACAGGGAGGGATCCAACTATGGCTACACCTTC.

This clone was seen once. This CDR3 is also generated by other DNA sequences in the sample. The V call is TRBV5-6, the J call TRBJ1-1; D gene unclear. V was shortened by 2 bases and J by 3 bases, with 8 bases between the two germline ends. The CDR3 is made up of 13 amino acids. Germline CDR1 SGHDT, CDR2 YYEEEE. CDR3: CASSFVGDTEAFF. The DNA of the CDR3 is TGTGCCAGCAGCTTCGTAGGAGACACTGAAGCTTTCTTT. Full variable domain (outside the CDR3, taken from reference TRBV5-6 and TRBJ1-1): DAGVTQSPTHLIKTRGQQVTLRCSPKSGHDTVSWYQQALGQGPQFIFQYYEEEERQRGNFPDRFSGHQFPNYSSELNVNALLLGDSALYLCASSFVGDTEAFFGQGTRLTVV.

Regarding this clone: Other DNA sequences in the sample encode the same CDR3. The chain has TRBV5-1 and TRBJ2-1; 8 bases map to TRBD2. Germline assignment: CDR1 SGHRS and CDR2 YFSETQ. Losses at the gene ends were 2 bases for V and 3 bases for J; bases not matched to a gene: 4. This CDR3 is 15 amino acids long. The CDR3 loop reads CASSFRLANYNEQFF. The CDR3 DNA sequence: TGCGCCAGCAGCTTTCGACTAGCGAACTACAATGAGCAGTTCTTC.